A selection of T cell receptor beta chains follows, all from one sample in a study of Ad26.COV2.S vaccination and SARS-CoV-2 variants. Measured with immunoSEQ multiplex PCR; TCRdb has only the in-frame clones, and not every one. The data hold about 250,000 clones, with around 87% observed a single time. This specimen consisted of peripheral blood, obtained in a trial of Ad26.COV2.S vaccine versus placebo. The receptor source for this set is a person aged 18-60 years who received the Ad26.COV2.S COVID-19 vaccine or a placebo. CDR3s include the opening cysteine and the closing phenylalanine or tryptophan. The order of the fields is CDR3 protein, CDR3 DNA, J gene, V gene, D gene, clone size. The D gene is left open where the match is weak. Size tells how often a clone was seen (once, few, many) or the class of an expanded clone, and some rows leave it out.

CDR3: CASSDRADTQYF
DNA: TGTGCCAGCAGTGACAGGGCCGATACGCAGTATTTT
J: TRBJ2-3
V: TRBV2
D: NA
size: NA

CDR3: CASSLGTSGRTYEQYF
DNA: TGTGCCAGCAGCTTGGGGACTAGCGGGAGGACCTACGAGCAGTACTTC
J: TRBJ2-7
V: TRBV7-2
D: TRBD2
size: NA

CDR3: CASSLVGGSNQPQHF
DNA: TGTGCCAGCAGCTTAGTTGGGGGGAGCAATCAGCCCCAGCATTTT
J: TRBJ1-5
V: TRBV7-2
D: NA
size: NA

CDR3: CASSIGSQPQHF
DNA: TGTGCCAGTAGTATAGGGTCCCAGCCCCAGCATTTT
J: TRBJ1-5
V: TRBV19
D: NA
size: once

CDR3: CASSKQGVYGYTF
DNA: TGTGCCAGTAGTAAACAGGGAGTCTATGGCTACACCTTC
J: TRBJ1-2
V: TRBV19
D: NA
size: NA

CDR3: CASSQADRDRGYHEQYF
DNA: TGTGCCAGCAGCCAGGCCGACCGGGACAGGGGGTACCACGAGCAGTACTTC
J: TRBJ2-7
V: TRBV4-2
D: TRBD1
size: NA

CDR3: CASSLLRGPAGGYTF
DNA: TGTGCCAGCAGTTTACTGAGGGGCCCCGCGGGGGGCTACACCTTC
J: TRBJ1-2
V: TRBV27
D: NA
size: NA

CDR3: CASSLGQGGYGYTF
DNA: TGTGCCAGCAGCTTAGGACAGGGGGGCTATGGCTACACCTTC
J: TRBJ1-2
V: TRBV7-3
D: TRBD1
size: NA

CDR3: CASSELGEETQYF
DNA: TGTGCCAGCAGTGAACTGGGCGAGGAGACCCAGTACTTC
J: TRBJ2-5
V: TRBV2
D: NA
size: NA

CDR3: CASSLRGPSTDTQYF
DNA: TGTGCCAGCAGCTTACGGGGTCCTAGCACAGATACGCAGTATTTT
J: TRBJ2-3
V: TRBV7-2
D: NA
size: NA

CDR3: CAISEHKKTGTPKKNTEAFF
DNA: TGTGCCATCAGTGAGCATAAGAAAACCGGGACCCCTAAGAAGAACACTGAAGCTTTCTTT
J: TRBJ1-1
V: TRBV10-3
D: NA
size: NA

CDR3: CASSRLGDRANYGYTF
DNA: TGCGCCAGCAGCCGTTTGGGGGACAGGGCAAACTATGGCTACACCTTC
J: TRBJ1-2
V: TRBV5-1
D: TRBD1
size: NA

CDR3: CASSPREQGVSYGYTF
DNA: TGTGCCAGCAGCCCTCGGGAGCAGGGCGTTAGCTATGGCTACACCTTC
J: TRBJ1-2
V: TRBV3-1/TRBV3-2
D: NA
size: NA

CDR3: CATSEWGLTEAFF
DNA: TGTGCCACCAGTGAATGGGGCCTCACTGAAGCTTTCTTT
J: TRBJ1-1
V: TRBV24-1
D: NA
size: few

CDR3: CASSLVSEAFF
DNA: TGTGCCAGCAGCTTAGTTTCTGAAGCTTTCTTT
J: TRBJ1-1
V: TRBV11-2
D: NA
size: NA

CDR3: CASSLGTTTEQFF
DNA: TGTGCCAGCAGTTTAGGGACCACCACTGAGCAGTTCTTC
J: TRBJ2-1
V: TRBV27
D: NA
size: NA

CDR3: CSVIQGNQPQHF
DNA: TGCAGCGTGATACAGGGGAATCAGCCCCAGCATTTT
J: TRBJ1-5
V: TRBV29-1
D: TRBD1
size: few

CDR3: CASSTDGWGKETQYF
DNA: TGTGCCAGTAGTACAGACGGCTGGGGAAAAGAGACTCAGTACTTC
J: TRBJ2-5
V: TRBV19
D: NA
size: NA

CDR3: CASSDGGQGARFYNEQYF
DNA: TGTGCCAGCAGTGATGGGGGACAGGGGGCTAGGTTCTACAACGAGCAGTACTTC
J: TRBJ2-7
V: TRBV6-1
D: TRBD1
size: NA

CDR3: CASSLRASNTDTQYF
DNA: TGTGCCAGCAGCCTTAGGGCGTCTAACACAGATACGCAGTATTTT
J: TRBJ2-3
V: TRBV7-9
D: NA
size: NA

CDR3: CASSGQALNTEAFF
DNA: TGTGCCAGTAGTGGGCAGGCCTTGAACACTGAAGCTTTCTTT
J: TRBJ1-1
V: TRBV19
D: NA
size: NA

CDR3: CASSLLPGGETQYF
DNA: TGTGCCAGCAGCCTACTCCCGGGAGGCGAGACCCAGTACTTC
J: TRBJ2-5
V: TRBV7-2
D: TRBD2
size: NA

CDR3: CSAMRGDTQYF
DNA: TGCAGTGCGATGAGAGGGGATACGCAGTATTTT
J: TRBJ2-3
V: TRBV20-1
D: NA
size: few

CDR3: CATRGLSGANVLTF
DNA: TGTGCCACCAGGGGACTCTCTGGGGCCAACGTCCTGACTTTC
J: TRBJ2-6
V: TRBV15
D: NA
size: NA

CDR3: CASSIQGREKLFF
DNA: TGTGCCAGTAGTATTCAGGGACGGGAAAAACTGTTTTTT
J: TRBJ1-4
V: TRBV19
D: NA
size: NA

CDR3: CASSFRPGPESPLHF
DNA: TGTGCCAGCAGCTTTCGTCCGGGTCCAGAGTCACCCCTCCACTTT
J: TRBJ1-6
V: TRBV7-2
D: NA
size: NA

CDR3: CASSPTSSGYYNEQFF
DNA: TGCGCCAGCAGCCCAACCTCTAGCGGGTACTACAATGAGCAGTTCTTC
J: TRBJ2-1
V: TRBV5-1
D: TRBD2
size: NA

CDR3: CASSPTLNGQTQYF
DNA: TGTGCCAGCAGCCCGACTCTCAACGGCCAGACCCAGTACTTC
J: TRBJ2-5
V: TRBV11-2
D: NA
size: NA

CDR3: CAWTLDGGARTQYF
DNA: TGTGCCTGGACCCTCGACGGGGGGGCCAGAACGCAGTATTTT
J: TRBJ2-3
V: TRBV30
D: TRBD2
size: NA

CDR3: CASSEGPEDEQFF
DNA: TGTGCCAGCAGTGAGGGCCCAGAGGATGAGCAGTTCTTC
J: TRBJ2-1
V: TRBV6-4
D: NA
size: NA

CDR3: CASSDGQSSYNEQFF
DNA: TGTGCCAGCAGCGACGGACAGAGCTCCTACAATGAGCAGTTCTTC
J: TRBJ2-1
V: TRBV9
D: NA
size: NA

CDR3: CASSFGVGVLTDTQYF
DNA: TGCGCCAGCAGCTTCGGGGTTGGGGTTCTCACAGATACGCAGTATTTT
J: TRBJ2-3
V: TRBV5-1
D: NA
size: NA

CDR3: CASSQGDRDNNEQFF
DNA: TGTGCCAGCAGCCAGGGGGACAGAGATAACAATGAGCAGTTCTTC
J: TRBJ2-1
V: TRBV4-2
D: TRBD1
size: NA

CDR3: CASSLGRSNQPQHF
DNA: TGTGCCAGCAGCCTGGGACGGAGCAATCAGCCCCAGCATTTT
J: TRBJ1-5
V: TRBV5-5
D: NA
size: NA

CDR3: CASQIRLGNTIYF
DNA: TGTGCCAGCCAAATCCGGTTAGGAAACACCATATATTTT
J: TRBJ1-3
V: TRBV3-1/TRBV3-2
D: NA
size: NA

CDR3: CASSPTGAGKETQYF
DNA: TGCGCCAGCAGCCCGACAGGAGCGGGGAAAGAGACCCAGTACTTC
J: TRBJ2-5
V: TRBV4-1
D: NA
size: NA

CDR3: CASSLDRGSQETQYF
DNA: TGTGCCAGCAGCTTAGACCGCGGGTCCCAAGAGACCCAGTACTTC
J: TRBJ2-5
V: TRBV11-2
D: NA
size: NA

CDR3: CASSPLLGGERFF
DNA: TGCGCCAGCAGCCCCCTCCTAGGGGGGGAACGGTTCTTC
J: TRBJ2-1
V: TRBV4-3
D: NA
size: NA

CDR3: CASSLAGQGMGNSPLHF
DNA: TGCGCCAGCAGCTTGGCCGGACAGGGAATGGGTAATTCACCCCTCCACTTT
J: TRBJ1-6
V: TRBV5-1
D: TRBD1
size: few

CDR3: CASSPASTGDYGYTF
DNA: TGTGCCAGCAGCCCCGCGTCAACAGGAGACTATGGCTACACCTTC
J: TRBJ1-2
V: TRBV28
D: NA
size: NA

CDR3: CASSRQGGILYYGYTF
DNA: TGTGCCAGCAGCAGACAGGGGGGAATCCTTTACTATGGCTACACCTTC
J: TRBJ1-2
V: TRBV7-9
D: TRBD1
size: NA

CDR3: CATSDRGGPTDTQYF
DNA: TGTGCCACCAGTGATCGCGGGGGCCCGACAGATACGCAGTATTTT
J: TRBJ2-3
V: TRBV24-1
D: NA
size: NA

CDR3: CASSSSGTSGVVFF
DNA: TGTGCCAGCAGCAGCTCCGGGACTAGCGGGGTGGTGTTTTTT
J: TRBJ2-2
V: TRBV5-8
D: TRBD2
size: NA

CDR3: CASSPGMNTEAFF
DNA: TGTGCCAGCTCACCAGGGATGAACACTGAAGCTTTCTTT
J: TRBJ1-1
V: TRBV18
D: NA
size: NA

CDR3: CASSQRGHHTEAFF
DNA: TGTGCCAGCAGCCAACGAGGGCATCACACTGAAGCTTTCTTT
J: TRBJ1-1
V: TRBV3-1/TRBV3-2
D: NA
size: NA

CDR3: CASSSGQGLGDSPLHF
DNA: TGTGCCAGCAGCTCCGGACAGGGTTTGGGGGATTCACCCCTCCACTTT
J: TRBJ1-6
V: TRBV7-6
D: TRBD1
size: NA

CDR3: CASSFKVDQPQHF
DNA: TGTGCCAGCAGTTTTAAAGTAGATCAGCCCCAGCATTTT
J: TRBJ1-5
V: TRBV12-3/TRBV12-4
D: NA
size: NA

CDR3: CASSRGIQETQYF
DNA: TGTGCCAGCAGTCGGGGGATCCAAGAGACCCAGTACTTC
J: TRBJ2-5
V: TRBV7-2
D: NA
size: NA

CDR3: CASSLGQGNQETQYF
DNA: TGTGCCAGCAGCCTCGGACAGGGAAACCAAGAGACCCAGTACTTC
J: TRBJ2-5
V: TRBV7-9
D: TRBD1
size: NA

CDR3: CAWRQPGRNTGELFF
DNA: TGTGCCTGGAGGCAACCGGGACGGAACACCGGGGAGCTGTTTTTT
J: TRBJ2-2
V: TRBV30
D: NA
size: NA

CDR3: CASSIAGRRETQYF
DNA: TGTGCCAGCAGTATTGCAGGGCGGCGGGAGACCCAGTACTTC
J: TRBJ2-5
V: TRBV6-5
D: NA
size: NA

CDR3: CASRVTEAFF
DNA: TGTGCCAGCAGGGTCACTGAAGCTTTCTTT
J: TRBJ1-1
V: TRBV2
D: NA
size: few